This TCR beta chain appears in the sequencing data of a study of identical twins. Points from the study as a whole: Cross-sectional statistics, not tracking of the same donors, supported the conclusions. Potential partial confounding of zero-insertion analyses by invariant MAIT and iNKT cells was noted.

Using its own MiXCR run on the 5' RACE reads, TCRdb lists one record per CDR3 protein. This sample has under 300,000 distinct CDR3 sequences, with about 12% found just once. The germline gives CDR1 LGHDT, CDR2 YNNKEL (reference sequence). CDR3 length: 15 residues. V was pared by 6 bases and J by 4 bases, with 9 bases of the junction left unmatched. This clonotype was picked up a small number of times. What it recognizes is unknown. These data also featured in a second study, about yellow fever vaccine responses in identical twins.

Sequenced: memory (CD45RO+) T cells sorted from blood. The chain employs TRBV3-1 and TRBJ2-1; the match to TRBD2 covers 7 bases. The TCR sequence derives from a woman younger than 30 in good health. The CDR3 reads CASSPTGTTYNEQFF. CDR3 bases: TGTGCCAGCAGTCCCACCGGGACTACATACAATGAGCAGTTCTTC.